One and the same sample provided the 3 T cell receptor beta chains below, sequenced in a study of OX40 agonist ivuxolimab in advanced cancers. Sequencing was performed with immunoSEQ multiplex PCR; in TCRdb, only in-frame clones are kept and a portion is missing. The sample yields over 30,000 clones, approximately 79% seen once. The sequencing here drew on CD4+ or CD8+ T cells sorted from blood, taken in a trial of the OX40 agonist ivuxolimab. The origin of the receptors is an adult with an advanced solid tumor such as melanoma, head and neck, liver or kidney cancer.

The chain couples TRBV7-9 to TRBJ2-7; D might be TRBD1 (5 bases). The CDR3 consists of 14 residues. Trimming pared 5 bases from V and 5 bases from J, leaving 16 bases between. Germline CDR1 and CDR2: SEHNR and FQNEAQ (reference sequence). DNA of the CDR3: TGTGCCAGCAGCCCCGACAGCAGATCCAACGAGCAGTACTTC. It yields the protein CASSPDSRSNEQYF.

This clone occurred a few times. The V gene is TRBV4-1, the J gene TRBJ2-7; 7 bases line up with TRBD2. Per germline, CDR1 MGHRA and CDR2 YSYEKL. Losses at the gene ends were 1 base for V and 4 bases for J; bases not matched to a gene: 7. The CDR3 is 15 residues long. The CDR3 sequence is CASSQAMTSTYEQYF. The CDR3 DNA reads as TGCGCCAGCAGCCAAGCGATGACTAGCACGTACGAGCAGTACTTC.

The rearrangement links TRBV9 to TRBJ1-6; a weak D match, TRBD1 (5 bases). V was cut by 0 bases and J by 4 bases, with 11 bases left in between. CDR1 SGDLS and CDR2 YYNGEE come from the germline V gene. CDR3 length: 16 amino acids. The CDR3 DNA reads as TGTGCCAGCAGCGTAGCCCCAGGGACTTATAATTCACCCCTCCACTTT. The encoded protein is CASSVAPGTYNSPLHF.